This T cell receptor beta chain was recovered during a study of control samples from healthy donors and cancer patients. Produced via immunoSEQ multiplex PCR; TCRdb's table is partial and in-frame only. The profile shows 100,000 to 120,000 clones, almost 85% of them singletons. The CDR3 loop spans 18 amino acids. Germline lookup yields CDR1 LNHDA and CDR2 SQIVND (reference sequence). Trimming pared 3 bases from V and 4 bases from J, leaving 24 bases between. This receptor was taken from a man aged 18 to 29 in good health. The chain couples TRBV19 to TRBJ1-2; possible D gene TRBD1, 5 bases. Sequences were obtained from blood. CDR3 nucleotides: TGTGCCAGTAGTATTTCCTCGGGACCTGATCGGTCTTTCTATGGCTACACCTTC. Its protein is CASSISSGPDRSFYGYTF.